This entry features one T cell receptor beta chain sequence. Measured with immunoSEQ multiplex PCR; TCRdb has only the in-frame clones, and not every one. Of 200,000 to 250,000 clones listed, 88% are singletons. The data were obtained in a study of blood T cell repertoires in COVID-19. The CDR3 contains 15 residues. V was shortened by 0 bases and J by 1 base, with 8 bases between the two germline ends. Germline V gives CDR1 SGHRS, CDR2 YFSETQ. This sequence joins TRBV5-1 and TRBJ2-1; D unresolved. This receptor was identified in a man between 65 and 85 years old with acute or convalescent COVID-19. The sequencing input was peripheral blood. For the CDR3, the DNA is TGCGCCAGCAGCTTGGACTCCGCGTCCTACAATGAGCAGTTCTTC. Protein product: CASSLDSASYNEQFF.